Below, 14 T cell receptor beta chains from the same sample are listed, as sequenced in a study of blood T cells in healthy people across ages. Alongside a J-beta primer mix, a sample-barcoded 5' primer served in a second PCR lasting about 7 to 12 cycles. Each CDR3 protein gets one entry after TCRdb re-called the 5' RACE reads with MiXCR. Of about 1 million distinct CDR3 sequences in the sample, 35% to 55% were seen once. What was sequenced was blood. These TCRs come from an older woman in good health.

There are a few counts of this clonotype. This chain's CDR3 is CSPGQGSSGANVLTF. CDR3 DNA: TGCAGTCCGGGACAGGGGTCTTCTGGGGCCAACGTCCTGACTTTC. This chain joins TRBV29-1 and TRBJ2-6; 10 nucleotides align to TRBD1. CDR1 and CDR2 (germline): SQVTM, ANQGSEA. This CDR3 comprises 15 residues.

The V and J genes are TRBV29-1 and TRBJ2-3; D remains ambiguous. The CDR3 covers 14 residues. Trimming took 4 bases from V and 6 from J, leaving 17 bases between them. Germline V gives CDR1 SQVTM, CDR2 ANQGSEA. CDR3 in amino acids: CSVALGQEQDTQYF. The CDR3, as DNA: TGCAGCGTTGCCCTAGGGCAGGAACAGGATACGCAGTATTTT.

The V and J genes are TRBV29-1 and TRBJ2-7; TRBD1 matches at 7 bases. The CDR3 has 13 amino acids. Unmatched junction bases numbered 9, after V lost 6 bases and J lost 4 bases. Germline V gene lookup returns CDR1 SQVTM and CDR2 ANQGSEA. The CDR3 DNA sequence: TGCAGCGTCTTAGACAGGGCTGGGTACGAGCAGTACTTC. Translated: CSVLDRAGYEQYF.

This clonotype was counted a few times. The chain carries TRBV6-1 and TRBJ2-7, with 12 bases identical to TRBD2. The CDR3 is 15 residues long. The V gene end was trimmed by 8 bases and the J gene end by 3 bases; junction bases not matched to a gene: 8. CDR1 and CDR2 from the germline V gene are MNHNS and SASEGT. The CDR3 spells CASLLAGGPIYEQYF. DNA of the CDR3: TGTGCCAGCCTCCTAGCGGGAGGGCCTATCTACGAGCAGTACTTC.

In its sample, this clonotype was seen a few times. The chain carries TRBV6-5 and TRBJ2-5; TRBD1 aligns across 7 bases. CDR3 size: 17 residues. V shed 6 bases and J 2 bases; nucleotides not matched to a gene: 15. Germline assignment: CDR1 MNHEY and CDR2 SVGAGI. The CDR3 DNA reads TGTGCCAGCAGCGGACCCTCCATCGGGACAGCGCAAGAGACCCAGTACTTC. The encoded protein is CASSGPSIGTAQETQYF.

Only a few counts were recorded for this clonotype. The chain couples TRBV20-1 to TRBJ2-1; D possibly corresponds to TRBD2 (6 bases). V was cut by 6 bases and J by 5 bases, with 26 bases left in between. CDR1 is DFQATT and CDR2 is SNEGSKA in the germline V gene (reference sequence). The CDR3 has 17 amino acids. This CDR3 reads CSAQRIGLSGVNNEQFF. In nucleotides, the CDR3 is TGCAGTGCACAGCGTATCGGACTAAGCGGCGTGAACAATGAGCAGTTCTTC.

The rearrangement joins TRBV28 to TRBJ2-1; 11 bases align to TRBD2. CDR3 size: 16 residues. V lost 5 bases to trimming and J lost 3 bases; unmatched junction nucleotides: 6. CDR1 MDHEN and CDR2 SYDVKM come from the germline V gene. The DNA for the CDR3 is TGTGCCAGCAGTCCTCGGACTAGCGGGTACTACAATGAGCAGTTCTTC. Its translation is CASSPRTSGYYNEQFF. Full variable domain (missing parts from reference TRBV28 and TRBJ2-1): DVKVTQSSRYLVKRTGEKVFLECVQDMDHENMFWYRQDPGLGLRLIYFSYDVKMKEKGDIPEGYSVSREKKERFSLILESASTNQTSMYLCASSPRTSGYYNEQFFGPGTRLTVL.

This chain connects TRBV29-1 to TRBJ2-7; 13 bases match TRBD2. Trimming cost V 6 bases and J 4 bases; bases outside gene matches: 3. The CDR3 has 13 amino acids. Germline lookup yields CDR1 SQVTM and CDR2 ANQGSEA. CDR3 DNA: TGCAGCGTCGGACTAGCGGGAGAATACGAGCAGTACTTC. Translated, it gives CSVGLAGEYEQYF.

A remark on this clonotype: A much larger clone is a single base away; this may be a read error. The chain carries TRBV29-1 and TRBJ2-5, with TRBD2 matching over 9 bases. Germline CDR1 reads SQVTM; CDR2 reads ANQGSEA. The J segment lost 11 bases and the V segment lost 4 bases, leaving 8 bases of the junction unmatched. The CDR3 sequence is 12 residues long. CDR3 nucleotides: TGCAGCGTTGTGGGACTAGCTCATGAGCAGTACTTC. Translating gives CSVVGLAHEQYF.

This clonotype showed up just a few times. Here the CDR3 reads CASRGGRSYLDEKLFF. CDR3 in DNA: TGTGCCAGCAGAGGGGGCCGCTCTTACCTTGATGAAAAACTGTTTTTT. The chain combines TRBV27 with TRBJ1-4; TRBD1 agrees at 7 bases. V shed 6 bases, J shed 6 bases, and the junction held 13 bases outside the gene matches. Germline lookup yields CDR1 MNHEY and CDR2 SMNVEV (reference sequence). The CDR3 has 16 residues. Full variable domain (outside the CDR3, taken from reference TRBV27 and TRBJ1-4): EAQVTQNPRYLITVTGKKLTVTCSQNMNHEYMSWYRQDPGLGLRQIYYSMNVEVTDKGDVPEGYKVSRKEKRNFPLILESPSPNQTSLYFCASRGGRSYLDEKLFFGSGTQLSVL.

This rearrangement joins TRBV6-6 to TRBJ2-4; 8 nucleotides line up with TRBD1. The end of the DNA is better explained by TRBJ2-7, so the J call may be wrong. The CDR3 sequence is 16 residues long. Germline V gene sequence: CDR1 MNHNY, CDR2 SVGAGI (reference sequence). CDR3 protein: CASSLGRRGRFYEQYF. As DNA, the CDR3 is TGTGCCAGCAGTTTGGGTCGCAGGGGGCGCTTCTACGAGCAGTACTTC.

This chain joins TRBV12-3 or TRBV12-4 and TRBJ1-5; the D gene is possibly TRBD1 (5 bases). Trimming removed 4 bases from V and 5 bases from J, with 9 bases in between. This CDR3 comprises 13 residues. The CDR3 DNA is TGTGCCAGCAGTTCAGGGAGGGATCAGCCCCAGCATTTT. Its translation is CASSSGRDQPQHF.

This clonotype was counted only a few times. V usage is TRBV13 and J usage is TRBJ2-7; D not resolved. V shed 2 bases and J shed 4 bases, with 12 bases lying between them. Germline CDR1 PRHDT, CDR2 FYEKMQ (reference sequence). The CDR3 contains 14 residues. The CDR3 here is CASSLTQVVYEQYF. The CDR3, as DNA: TGTGCCAGCAGCTTAACCCAGGTTGTATACGAGCAGTACTTC.

The table lists this clonotype with a few counts. J is TRBJ2-1 and V is TRBV7-3; 10 bases agree with TRBD1. The CDR3 sequence is 15 residues long. The germline gives CDR1 SGHTA, CDR2 FQGTGA. V dropped 4 bases and J dropped 7; count of bases not matched to a gene: 7. The CDR3 sequence is CASSSRQGARNEQFF. DNA of the CDR3: TGTGCCAGCAGCTCCCGACAGGGGGCGCGGAATGAGCAGTTCTTC.